These 4 T cell receptor beta chains originate from one sample sequenced in a study of blood T cells in healthy people across ages. It was with a sample-barcoded 5' primer and a J-beta primer mix that a second PCR of roughly 6 to 12 cycles was run. A single record per CDR3 protein comes from TCRdb applying MiXCR to the 5' RACE reads. The data hold over 600,000 distinct CDR3 sequences, with around three fifths observed a single time. Input material: blood. The receptors derive from a man aged 35 to 55 in good health.

The rearrangement links TRBV18 to TRBJ1-2; D perhaps matches TRBD1 (5 bases). V lost 3 bases, J lost 7 bases, and 12 bases lay in between. Germline assignment: CDR1 KGHSH and CDR2 LQKENI. The CDR3 contains 13 residues. CDR3 coding DNA: TGTGCCAGCTCACCTGGGGGATTGGTTGGCTACACCTTC. Amino acid sequence: CASSPGGLVGYTF.

V is TRBV7-2 and J is TRBJ1-1; D is uncertain. Trimming removed 5 bases from V and 8 bases from J, with 12 bases in between. Germline CDR1 is SGHTA and CDR2 is FQGNSA. CDR3 length: 12 residues. The CDR3 loop is CASSPARSEAFF. In nucleotides, the CDR3 is TGTGCCAGCAGCCCAGCCCGGTCCGAAGCTTTCTTT.

The chain employs TRBV7-3 and TRBJ2-6; D unclear. With 4 bases removed from V and 0 bases from J, the gap between germline ends came to 4 bases. Germline lookup yields CDR1 SGHTA and CDR2 FQGTGA. The CDR3 is 14 amino acids. The chain's CDR3 is CASSSFSGANVLTF. CDR3 nucleotides: TGTGCCAGCAGCTCCTTCTCTGGGGCCAACGTCCTGACTTTC.

The chain carries TRBV11-2 and TRBJ2-7; D is possibly TRBD1 (6 bases). The CDR3 contains 13 residues. Germline loops: CDR1 SGHAT, CDR2 FQNNGV. The ends were cut back, 7 bases at V and 2 bases at J, with 12 bases in the middle. The CDR3 nucleotides read TGTGCCAGCACCCCATCAGGGGCCTACGAGCAGTACTTC. Protein: CASTPSGAYEQYF.